A selection of T cell receptor beta chains follows, all from one sample in a study of blood T cell repertoires in COVID-19. The data were produced by immunoSEQ multiplex PCR, yet TCRdb's version contains in-frame clones alone and is incomplete. The data hold about 140,000 clones, with 81% observed a single time. The sequenced sample consisted of peripheral blood. The receptors stem from a woman in her fifties or sixties with active or convalescent COVID-19. Both conserved end residues are part of each CDR3.

V gene: TRBV5-5
J gene: TRBJ1-6
CDR3 protein: CASSPRQGNNSPLHF

V gene: TRBV6-5
J gene: TRBJ2-3
CDR3 protein: CASWSGITSTDTQYF

V gene: TRBV28
J gene: TRBJ2-1
CDR3 protein: CASSPQIAGGYNEQFF

V gene: TRBV7-8
J gene: TRBJ1-4
CDR3 protein: CASSYGSREGIGKLFF

V gene: TRBV6-5
J gene: TRBJ1-2
CDR3 protein: CASSRSTDNYGYTF

V gene: TRBV6-4
J gene: TRBJ2-3
CDR3 protein: CASSAERGGTDTQYF

V gene: TRBV6-6
J gene: TRBJ1-4
CDR3 protein: CASTETGSRGEKLFF

V gene: TRBV28
J gene: TRBJ1-6
CDR3 protein: CASSSGGSPLHF

V gene: TRBV4-1
J gene: TRBJ1-2
CDR3 protein: CASSQVLGQGADYTF

V gene: TRBV28
J gene: TRBJ1-2
CDR3 protein: CASSHQKSNYGYTF

V gene: TRBV4-1
J gene: TRBJ2-5
CDR3 protein: CASSQGQVQETQYF

V gene: TRBV30
J gene: TRBJ2-1
CDR3 protein: CASRQIAALFF

V gene: TRBV5-1
J gene: TRBJ1-2
CDR3 protein: CASSLEGQGIDGYTF

V gene: TRBV25-1
J gene: TRBJ1-1
CDR3 protein: CASSLRDRAEAFF

V gene: TRBV5-1
J gene: TRBJ2-3
CDR3 protein: CASRGKLGRSDTQYF